Sequencing of this TCR beta chain was carried out in a study of T-cell reconstitution after alpha-beta-depleted transplantation in children. It was with unique molecular identifiers that the TCRbeta library was prepared. A single record per CDR3 protein comes from TCRdb applying MiXCR to the PCR reads. The data show roughly 670,000 distinct CDR3 sequences, with over 10% seen just once and 0.79% held by the top ten. This clonotype has more than one count but fewer than ten. Germline lookup yields CDR1 SGDLS and CDR2 YYNGEE. The CDR3 loop spans 15 amino acids. With 1 base clipped from V and 8 bases from J, the junction kept 7 bases outside the gene matches.

J is TRBJ2-1 and V is TRBV9; 9 bases line up with TRBD1. The clonotype was recovered from a girl aged 2-9 years with congenital amegakaryocytic thrombocytopenia, due to receive a stem cell transplant. This specimen was PBMCs, taken before TCRalphabeta/CD19-depleted stem cell transplant. CDR3 loop: CASSVWGDREDEQFF. CDR3 DNA: TGTGCCAGCAGCGTATGGGGGGACAGGGAGGATGAGCAGTTCTTC.